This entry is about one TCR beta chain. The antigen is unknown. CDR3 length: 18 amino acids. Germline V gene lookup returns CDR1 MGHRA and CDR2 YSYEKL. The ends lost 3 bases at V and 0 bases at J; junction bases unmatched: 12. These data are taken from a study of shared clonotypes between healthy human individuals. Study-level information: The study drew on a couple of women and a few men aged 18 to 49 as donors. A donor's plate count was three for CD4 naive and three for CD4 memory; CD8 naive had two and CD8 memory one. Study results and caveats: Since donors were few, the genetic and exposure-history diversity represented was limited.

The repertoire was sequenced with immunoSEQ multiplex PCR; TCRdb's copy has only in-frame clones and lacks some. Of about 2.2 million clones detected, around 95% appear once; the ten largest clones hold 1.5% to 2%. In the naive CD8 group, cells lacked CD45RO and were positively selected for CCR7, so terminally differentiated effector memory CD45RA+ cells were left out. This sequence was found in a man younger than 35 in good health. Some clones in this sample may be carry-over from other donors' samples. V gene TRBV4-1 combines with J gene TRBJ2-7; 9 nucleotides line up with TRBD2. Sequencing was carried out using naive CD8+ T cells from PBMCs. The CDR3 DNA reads TGCGCCAGCAGCCAGGCCGTACTGACTAGCGGTTCCTCCTACGAGCAGTACTTC. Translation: CASSQAVLTSGSSYEQYF.